This T cell receptor (beta chain) was recorded in a study of CXCR3-negative and CXCR3-positive naive CD8 T cells. Broader study findings: When CXCR3-positive naive cells were set against CXCR3-negative naive cells, the former had more hydrophobic TRB CDR3s. Both naive subsets showed comparably high diversity, and memory CD8+ cells showed much lower diversity.

About this clonotype: Its target is unknown.

Carrying UMI labels, the TRB cDNA libraries were prepared through 5' RACE. TCRdb re-analyzed the 5' RACE reads; it lists each CDR3 protein once, without DNA. Its clone listing holds around 160,000 distinct CDR3 sequences. CD45RO-CCR7+CD27+CD95- characterized naive CD8+ T cells. The CDR3 loop spans 18 amino acids. Germline V gene sequence: CDR1 LGHDT, CDR2 YNNKEL (reference sequence). The TCR originated in a human donor in good health. Some clones in this sample may be carry-over from other donors' samples. The chain links TRBV3-1 to TRBJ2-1; absent DNA, TCRdb's TRBD2 call cannot be checked. Sequenced material: naive CXCR3+ CD8+ T cells from blood. Subset reported: CD45RO-CCR7+CD27+CD95- naive CD8+ T cells expressing CXCR3 (TNR3+). CDR3 sequence reads: CASSQAGTSGVDYNEQFF.